This entry is about one T cell receptor beta chain. The entry originates in a study of blood T cell repertoires in COVID-19. Study-level information: Collection of acute and convalescent COVID-19 samples took place in the United States, Italy and Spain. In each case, the material was cDNA or gDNA derived from T cells, B-cell-depleted T cells, or PBMCs.

Source study methods: Reference gene primer amplification gave estimated nucleated cell counts. TCRdb's copy holds only in-frame clones and misses some; the assay was immunoSEQ multiplex PCR. The DNA gave D and trimming, while V, J and clone size come from that table. The data contain some 150,000 clones, 70% to 90% of them singletons. CDR1 MDHEN and CDR2 SYDVKM come from the germline V gene. CDR3 length: 17 amino acids. V lost 4 bases and J 1 base, leaving 20 bases between the germline ends. This chain connects TRBV28 to TRBJ2-7, with D tentatively TRBD1 (6 bases). This TCR derives from a man between 60 and 75 years old with active or convalescent COVID-19. Specimen: peripheral blood. The CDR3 protein is CASSSPGQKYISYEQYF. CDR3 nucleotides: TGTGCCAGCAGTTCCCCTGGACAGAAGTATATTTCCTACGAGCAGTACTTC.